Shown below are 30 T cell receptor beta chains from a single sample sequenced in a study of metastatic and nonmetastatic thyroid tumors. Not a single patient had been given any form of treatment at any point before undergoing thyroid surgery. TCRdb re-clonotyped the PCR reads via MiXCR. The data hold tens of thousands of clones, with roughly an eighth observed a single time. The sequenced sample consisted of blood. The receptor source for this set is a female donor with papillary thyroid cancer or a benign thyroid nodule (not recorded which). Some clones in this sample may be carry-over from other donors' samples.

This clone appeared many times. The chain couples TRBV11-2 to TRBJ2-1; 11 bases line up with TRBD2. This CDR3 contains 15 residues. From germline, CDR1 is SGHAT and CDR2 FQNNGV. V lost 6 bases and J lost 3; bases outside the gene matches: 4. The CDR3 here is CASRRLAGIYNEQFF. The CDR3 DNA reads TGTGCCAGCAGACGACTAGCGGGGATCTACAATGAGCAGTTCTTC.

This clone has at least ten counts. The chain links TRBV11-3 to TRBJ2-1, with D perhaps TRBD1 (5 bases). Trimming removed 4 bases from V and 2 bases from J, with 9 bases in between. The germline CDR1 and CDR2 sequences are SGHNT and YENEEA. There are 14 residues in the CDR3. The CDR3 nucleotides read TGTGCCAGCAGCTCCTCAGGGACCTACAATGAGCAGTTCTTC. Its protein product is CASSSSGTYNEQFF. The variable domain in full, with the rest retrieved from reference TRBV11-3 and TRBJ2-1, is EAGVVQSPRYKIIEKKQPVAFWCNPISGHNTLYWYLQNLGQGPELLIRYENEEAVDDSQLPKDRFSAERLKGVDSTLKIQPAELGDSAVYLCASSSSGTYNEQFFGPGTRLTVL.

This clone was recorded many times. The sample holds other DNA sequences that translate to the same CDR3. This chain links TRBV29-1 with TRBJ2-7, with TRBD1 matching 9 bases. After removal of 1 base from V and 4 bases from J, the junction contained 5 bases not matched to a gene. This CDR3 contains 14 residues. Germline lookup yields CDR1 SQVTM and CDR2 ANQGSEA. As DNA, the CDR3 is TGCAGCGTTGAAGGGGGACAGGGACAATACGAGCAGTACTTC. Protein sequence: CSVEGGQGQYEQYF.

The chain couples TRBV29-1 to TRBJ2-1; D call uncertain. V lost 4 bases to trimming and J lost 9 bases, with 16 bases between them. This CDR3 has 13 residues. CDR1 is SQVTM and CDR2 is ANQGSEA in the germline V gene. Here the CDR3 reads CSVVSDGGGEQFF. CDR3 nucleotides: TGCAGCGTTGTCTCTGACGGTGGTGGTGAGCAGTTCTTC.

There are many counts of this clone. This chain joins TRBV3-1 and TRBJ2-1, with 7 bases matching TRBD1. V trimming: 2 bases; J trimming: 0 bases; junction bases outside the gene matches: 7. Germline CDR1 is LGHDT and CDR2 is YNNKEL (reference sequence). CDR3 length equals 17 residues. This CDR3 is CASSQRGQPDSYNEQFF. The CDR3 nucleotides read TGTGCCAGCAGCCAAAGGGGACAGCCCGACTCCTACAATGAGCAGTTCTTC.

The chain has TRBV29-1 and TRBJ2-7; no reliable D call. Per the germline V gene, CDR1 is SQVTM and CDR2 is ANQGSEA. This CDR3 contains 14 residues. V lost 8 bases and J lost 6, with 23 bases in between. As DNA, the CDR3 is TGCAGCCCCCCCACCCCCTCTCAACCCCGCGAGCAGTACTTC. It specifies CSPPTPSQPREQYF.

This clone was counted many times. The gene calls are TRBV6-1 and TRBJ1-5; D possibly corresponds to TRBD1 (6 bases). Germline V gene sequence: CDR1 MNHNS, CDR2 SASEGT. This CDR3 is built from 13 residues. V lost 3 bases, J lost 10 bases, and 13 bases lay in between. The CDR3: CASSEVGGRPQHF. The DNA of the CDR3 is TGTGCCAGCAGTGAGGTGGGGGGGCGACCCCAGCATTTT.

This clone has a count of ten or more. The V and J genes are TRBV20-1 and TRBJ1-3; 12 nucleotides match TRBD1. Unmatched junction bases numbered 8, after V lost 5 bases and J lost 0 bases. Germline V lookup: CDR1 DFQATT, CDR2 SNEGSKA (reference sequence). This CDR3 region has 17 residues. The CDR3 protein is CSAAYTGQGASGNTIYF. DNA for the CDR3: TGCAGTGCTGCCTATACGGGACAGGGGGCCTCTGGAAACACCATATATTTT.

The chain combines TRBV24-1 with TRBJ2-3; tentative D call: TRBD2 (5 bases). CDR3 length equals 15 residues. V was shortened by 7 bases and J by 0 bases, with 13 bases between the two germline ends. The germline gives CDR1 KGHDR, CDR2 SFDVKD. The CDR3 DNA is TGTGCCACCAGCAGGAGCGGAAAAAGCACAGATACGCAGTATTTT. Translation: CATSRSGKSTDTQYF.

The J gene is TRBJ2-7, the V gene TRBV4-1; 9 bases fit TRBD1. CDR1 and CDR2 (germline): MGHRA, YSYEKL. The V and J ends lost 0 bases and 12 bases, in that order; junction bases with no gene match: 12. The CDR3 consists of 15 residues. The DNA for the CDR3 is TGCGCCAGCAGCCAAGAGAGCACCGGGACAGGGAGGCTGTACTTC. Translation gives CASSQESTGTGRLYF.

In its sample, this clone was seen many times. This chain joins TRBV7-2 and TRBJ1-1; the D gene is possibly TRBD1 (5 bases). In germline, CDR1 is SGHTA, CDR2 FQGNSA. The CDR3 length is 17 residues. Deletions cut 2 bases from V and 5 bases from J, with 21 bases between. The CDR3 is CASSLKAGWEPGTEAFF. In DNA form, the CDR3 reads TGTGCCAGCAGCTTAAAAGCAGGGTGGGAGCCTGGGACTGAAGCTTTCTTT.

This clone was recorded many times. The chain is built from TRBV24-1 and TRBJ2-2; tentative D call: TRBD1 (5 bases). The V gene's germline CDR1 is KGHDR and CDR2 SFDVKD. The germline V and J ends were trimmed by 5 bases and 7 bases, with 10 bases remaining between them. There are 13 residues in the CDR3. The CDR3 protein is CATSAGAVGELFF. The CDR3 nucleotides are TGTGCCACCAGTGCTGGGGCGGTCGGGGAGCTGTTTTTT.

This clone was found many times. This may be a read error: a much more frequent sequence differs by one nucleotide. Since the CDR3 does not end with the conserved phenylalanine or tryptophan, this likely comes from a read error. This chain uses TRBV5-5 with TRBJ2-7; TRBD1 agrees at 9 bases. V trimming: 3 bases; J trimming: 1 base; junction bases outside the gene matches: 2. Germline V gene lookup returns CDR1 SGHKS and CDR2 YYEKEE (reference sequence). This CDR3 is 14 amino acids long. CDR3: CASSSGTGSYEQYL. For the CDR3, the DNA is TGTGCCAGCAGCTCCGGGACAGGGTCCTACGAGCAGTACCTC.

The chain couples TRBV4-1 to TRBJ1-5; TRBD1 agrees at 10 bases. The germline gives CDR1 MGHRA, CDR2 YSYEKL. The trim removed 3 bases at V and 3 bases at J, leaving 5 bases unmatched. This CDR3 has 16 amino acids. In DNA, the CDR3 is TGCGCCAGCAGCCAGACGGGACAGGGGATCAATCAGCCCCAGCATTTT. Protein sequence: CASSQTGQGINQPQHF.

At least ten counts were recorded for this clone. This CDR3 is also generated by other DNA sequences in the sample. This sequence joins TRBV4-3 and TRBJ2-7, with TRBD1 matching 9 bases. The germline V gene encodes CDR1 LGHNA and CDR2 YSLEER. After removal of 0 bases from V and 5 bases from J, the junction contained 8 bases not matched to a gene. The CDR3 has 16 residues. CDR3 in DNA: TGCGCCAGCAGCCAAGATCCGTACAGGGGGCTGCACGAGCAGTACTTC. Translation gives CASSQDPYRGLHEQYF.

Details on this clone: The conserved phenylalanine or tryptophan is not found at the CDR3 terminus, so this likely reflects a read error. The chain employs TRBV24-1 and TRBJ1-2; D is undetermined. Germline CDR1 is KGHDR and CDR2 is SFDVKD. The CDR3 has 14 residues. The CDR3 DNA sequence: TGTGCCACCAGTGATTATAACACTAACTATGACTACACCCTC. Protein: CATSDYNTNYDYTL.

CDR3 DNA sequence: TGTGCCAGCAGCCCGAGACAGGGGGCAGGGTATACTGAAGCTTTCTTT. This translates into CASSPRQGAGYTEAFF. V gene TRBV11-1 combines with J gene TRBJ1-1; 10 bases fit TRBD1. Germline loops: CDR1 SGHAT, CDR2 FQDESV (reference sequence). The CDR3 covers 16 residues. V gave up 5 bases and J gave up 5 bases; unmatched junction bases: 11.

This clone has at least ten counts. CDR3 bases: TGTGCCAGCAGTAGAGGGGGAGACACAGATACGCAGTATTTT. Translated, it gives CASSRGGDTDTQYF. The chain carries TRBV6-2 or TRBV6-3 and TRBJ2-3, with a possible D match to TRBD1 (6 bases). Trimming cost V 5 bases and J 2 bases, with 11 bases left between them. This CDR3 is 14 amino acids long. Germline CDR1 MNHEY, CDR2 SVGEGT.

This clone occurred many times. The CDR3 nucleotides are TGTGCCAGCAGCTTGGAACGGAACACTGAAGCTTTCTTT. Its translation is CASSLERNTEAFF. V usage is TRBV7-9 and J usage is TRBJ1-1, with D uncertain. V lost 3 bases, J lost 1 base, and 6 bases lay in between. The CDR3 sequence is 13 residues long. The V gene's germline CDR1 is SEHNR and CDR2 FQNEAQ (reference sequence).

At least ten counts were recorded for this clone. The V gene is TRBV7-2, the J gene TRBJ2-1; D ambiguous. The CDR3 loop spans 15 amino acids. Trimming removed 5 bases from V and 0 bases from J, with 11 bases in between. CDR1 and CDR2 from the germline V gene are SGHTA and FQGNSA. CDR3 sequence reads: CASSETLSSYNEQFF. CDR3 in DNA: TGTGCCAGCAGCGAGACTCTGAGCTCCTACAATGAGCAGTTCTTC.

At least ten counts were recorded for this clone. The chain carries TRBV5-1 and TRBJ2-5; possible D gene TRBD1, 6 bases. Germline V gene data show CDR1 as SGHRS and CDR2 as YFSETQ. V was clipped by 0 bases and J by 5 bases, with 17 bases between them. This CDR3 has 16 amino acids. The CDR3 sequence: CASSLGGRDEGETQYF. For the CDR3, the DNA is TGCGCCAGCAGCTTGGGGGGGCGAGACGAAGGGGAGACCCAGTACTTC.

This clone was recorded many times. The chain couples TRBV11-2 to TRBJ2-7; the D is unclear. The CDR3 contains 14 residues. V was shortened by 2 bases and J by 1 base, with 9 bases between the two germline ends. Germline lookup yields CDR1 SGHAT and CDR2 FQNNGV. The CDR3 DNA is TGTGCCAGCAGCTTAATGATGAGATCCTACGAGCAGTACTTC. Translation gives CASSLMMRSYEQYF.

This clone was seen ten or more times. V usage is TRBV11-1 and J usage is TRBJ2-1; 10 positions match TRBD2. The CDR3 is made up of 16 amino acids. V shed 5 bases, J shed 9 bases, and the junction held 13 bases outside the gene matches. The V gene's germline CDR1 is SGHAT and CDR2 FQDESV (reference sequence). CDR3 coding DNA: TGTGCCAGCAGCGGGGTATCTAGCGGGAGATATAGTGAGCAGTTCTTC. It specifies CASSGVSSGRYSEQFF. Full variable domain (outside the CDR3, taken from reference TRBV11-1 and TRBJ2-1): EAEVAQSPRYKITEKSQAVAFWCDPISGHATLYWYRQILGQGPELLVQFQDESVVDDSQLPKDRFSAERLKGVDSTLKIQPAELGDSAMYLCASSGVSSGRYSEQFFGPGTRLTVL.

This clone was detected a few times. The identical CDR3 is also encoded by other nucleotide sequences in the sample. V gene TRBV28 combines with J gene TRBJ2-5; D gene uncertain. This CDR3 comprises 17 residues. Germline assignment: CDR1 MDHEN and CDR2 SYDVKM. The ends were cut back, 4 bases at V and 5 bases at J, with 23 bases in the middle. CDR3 in DNA: TGTGCCAGCAGTTCCCTAGACGGCGGTCCTCCCCAGGAGACCCAGTACTTC. Residues: CASSSLDGGPPQETQYF.

This clone was seen many times. This chain uses TRBV28 with TRBJ1-3; possible D gene TRBD1, 6 bases. This CDR3 is built from 14 residues. The V gene's germline CDR1 is MDHEN and CDR2 SYDVKM. Between the trimmed V and J ends, which lost 3 bases and 8 bases, there was a span of 14 bases. This CDR3 is CASSFSRGPYTIYF. The CDR3 DNA reads TGTGCCAGCAGTTTCAGCAGGGGACCCTACACCATATATTTT.

This clone was counted many times. This chain connects TRBV11-1 to TRBJ1-1; 11 nucleotides align to TRBD1. Germline V CDR1 and CDR2: SGHAT, FQDESV (reference sequence). Unmatched junction bases numbered 5, after V lost 1 base and J lost 10 bases. The CDR3 totals 14 residues. CDR3: CASSLGDRGTAAFF. CDR3 in DNA: TGTGCCAGCAGCTTAGGGGACAGGGGGACCGCAGCTTTCTTT.

The chain employs TRBV11-1 and TRBJ2-1, with TRBD2 identical over 10 bases. Germline V lookup: CDR1 SGHAT, CDR2 FQDESV (reference sequence). Trimming cost V 4 bases and J 5 bases; bases outside gene matches: 5. This CDR3 is built from 15 residues. The CDR3 nucleotides are TGTGCCAGCAGCTCGTTAGCGGGAGGAAACAATGAGCAGTTCTTC. Its translation: CASSSLAGGNNEQFF.

This clone was found a few times. The germline gene is not matched at one end of the junction; a read error may be the cause. Here the CDR3 reads CASSYGTPGGEVYDDQFF. The CDR3, as DNA: TGTGCCAGCAGTTACGGAACCCCCGGGGGTGAGGTTTACGATGACCAGTTCTTC. The chain recombines TRBV6-5 with TRBJ2-1, with D perhaps matching TRBD2 (6 bases). Germline CDR1 and CDR2: MNHEY and SVGAGI. The CDR3 totals 18 residues.

This clone was recorded at least ten times. V gene TRBV5-6 combines with J gene TRBJ2-1, with unresolved D. V was clipped by 2 bases and J by 8 bases, with 11 bases between them. CDR1 SGHDT and CDR2 YYEEEE come from the germline V gene. CDR3 length equals 13 residues. In nucleotides, the CDR3 is TGTGCCAGCAGCTTATCTCCTTTCGATGAGCAGTTCTTC. Translating gives CASSLSPFDEQFF. The full variable domain, completed using reference TRBV5-6 and TRBJ2-1, is DAGVTQSPTHLIKTRGQQVTLRCSPKSGHDTVSWYQQALGQGPQFIFQYYEEEERQRGNFPDRFSGHQFPNYSSELNVNALLLGDSALYLCASSLSPFDEQFFGPGTRLTVL.

This clone was seen ten or more times. The rearrangement uses TRBV6-2 or TRBV6-3 and TRBJ2-7; 11 bases line up with TRBD2. This CDR3 region has 14 residues. Per germline, CDR1 MNHEY and CDR2 SVGEGT. J was trimmed by 4 bases and V by 7 bases; bases with no gene match: 6. In nucleotides, the CDR3 is TGTGCCAGCACCCTGACTAGCGGGATTTACGAGCAGTACTTC. It specifies CASTLTSGIYEQYF.